This record concerns one T cell receptor (beta chain) sequence. Its target is unknown. This sample is drawn from a study of shared clonotypes between healthy human individuals. Per the germline V gene, CDR1 is SGHRS and CDR2 is YFSETQ. The CDR3 totals 15 residues. The ends lost 4 bases at V and 4 bases at J; junction bases unmatched: 9. Sequencing was at deep level. Profiling relied on immunoSEQ multiplex PCR, and the TCRdb table lists in-frame clones only, not all of them. The sample shows some 300,000 clones, around 67% of them seen only once. Study-level points and caveats: Limited genetic and exposure-history diversity came from having few donors. Tissue TCR repertoires likely differ from these blood-only repertoires.

Healthy HIV-negative adults with no recent acute infections or vaccinations were recruited as donors. The sequence derives from a man aged 25 to 40 in good health. The chain links TRBV5-1 to TRBJ2-5, with 8 bases identical to TRBD1. The specimen was memory CD4+ T cells sorted from blood. Subset: CD45RA-negative fraction. CDR3: CASSRTTGDSETQYF. For the CDR3, the DNA is TGCGCCAGCAGCAGGACGACAGGGGATTCAGAGACCCAGTACTTC.